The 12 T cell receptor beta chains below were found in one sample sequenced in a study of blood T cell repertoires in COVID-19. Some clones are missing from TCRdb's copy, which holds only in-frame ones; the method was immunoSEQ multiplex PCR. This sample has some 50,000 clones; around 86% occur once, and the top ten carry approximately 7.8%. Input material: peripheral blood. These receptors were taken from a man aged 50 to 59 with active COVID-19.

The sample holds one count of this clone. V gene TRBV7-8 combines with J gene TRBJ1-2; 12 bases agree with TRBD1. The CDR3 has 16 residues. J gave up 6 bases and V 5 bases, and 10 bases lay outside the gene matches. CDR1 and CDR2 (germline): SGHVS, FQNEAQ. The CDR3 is CASSPRDRGREDGYTF. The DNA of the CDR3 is TGTGCCAGCAGCCCGCGGGACAGGGGGCGCGAGGATGGCTACACCTTC.

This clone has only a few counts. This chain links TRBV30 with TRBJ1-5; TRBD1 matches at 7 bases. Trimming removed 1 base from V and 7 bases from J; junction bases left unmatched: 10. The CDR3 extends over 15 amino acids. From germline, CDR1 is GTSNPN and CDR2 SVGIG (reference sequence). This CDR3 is CAWSDSRGRRQPQHF. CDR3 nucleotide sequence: TGTGCCTGGAGTGACTCAAGGGGGCGGAGGCAGCCCCAGCATTTT. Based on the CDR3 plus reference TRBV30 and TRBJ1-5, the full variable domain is SQTIHQWPATLVQPVGSPLSLECTVEGTSNPNLYWYRQAAGRGLQLLFYSVGIGQISSEVPQNLSASRPQDRQFILSSKKLLLSDSGFYLCAWSDSRGRRQPQHFGDGTRLSIL.

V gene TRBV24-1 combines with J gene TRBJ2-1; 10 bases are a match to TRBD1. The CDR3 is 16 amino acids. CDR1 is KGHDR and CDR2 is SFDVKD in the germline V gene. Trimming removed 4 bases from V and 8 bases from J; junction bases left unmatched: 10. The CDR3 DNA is TGTGCCACCAGTGACCCCGACAGGGGGCTCGTCGATGAGCAGTTCTTC. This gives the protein CATSDPDRGLVDEQFF.

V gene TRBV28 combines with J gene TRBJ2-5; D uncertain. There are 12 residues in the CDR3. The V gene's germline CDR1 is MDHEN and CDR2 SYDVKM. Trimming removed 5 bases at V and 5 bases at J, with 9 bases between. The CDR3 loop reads CASSPIAETQYF. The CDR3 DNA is TGTGCCAGCAGTCCTATCGCGGAGACCCAGTACTTC.

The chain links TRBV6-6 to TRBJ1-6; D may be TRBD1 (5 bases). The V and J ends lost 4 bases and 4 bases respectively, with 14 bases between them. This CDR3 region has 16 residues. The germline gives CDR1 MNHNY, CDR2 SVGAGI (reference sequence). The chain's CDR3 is CASSSGGTVYNSPLHF. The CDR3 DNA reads TGTGCCAGCAGTTCGGGGGGGACGGTTTATAATTCACCCCTCCACTTT.

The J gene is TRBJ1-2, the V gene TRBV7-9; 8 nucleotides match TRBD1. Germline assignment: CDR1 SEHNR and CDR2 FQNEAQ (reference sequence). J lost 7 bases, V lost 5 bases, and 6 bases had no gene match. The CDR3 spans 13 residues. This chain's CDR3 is CASSVAGGSGYTF. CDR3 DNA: TGTGCCAGCAGCGTCGCAGGGGGCTCTGGCTACACCTTC.

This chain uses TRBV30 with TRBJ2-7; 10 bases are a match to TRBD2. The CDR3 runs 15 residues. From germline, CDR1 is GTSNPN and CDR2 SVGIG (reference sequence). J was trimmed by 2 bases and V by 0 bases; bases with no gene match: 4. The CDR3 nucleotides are TGTGCCTGGAGTGTAAAACTAGCGGGGACCTACGAGCAGTACTTC. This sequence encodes CAWSVKLAGTYEQYF.

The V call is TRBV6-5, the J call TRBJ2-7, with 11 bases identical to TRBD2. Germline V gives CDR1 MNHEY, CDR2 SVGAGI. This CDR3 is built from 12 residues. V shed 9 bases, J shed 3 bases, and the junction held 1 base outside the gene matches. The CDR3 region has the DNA TGTGCCAGGCTAGCGGGAGGCTACGAGCAGTACTTC. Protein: CARLAGGYEQYF.

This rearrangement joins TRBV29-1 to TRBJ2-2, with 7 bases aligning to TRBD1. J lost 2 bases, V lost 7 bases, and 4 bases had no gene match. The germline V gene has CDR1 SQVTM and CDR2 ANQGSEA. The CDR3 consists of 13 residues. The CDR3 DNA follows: TGCAGCGGTGACAGGGAAAACACCGGGGAGCTGTTTTTT. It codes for CSGDRENTGELFF.

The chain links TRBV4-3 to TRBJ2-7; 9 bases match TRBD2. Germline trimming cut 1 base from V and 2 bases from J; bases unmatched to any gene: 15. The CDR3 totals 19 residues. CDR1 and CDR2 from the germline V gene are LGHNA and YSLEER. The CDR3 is CASSQGRAGGFSVPYEQYF. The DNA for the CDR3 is TGCGCCAGCAGCCAAGGACGAGCGGGGGGTTTTTCAGTTCCCTACGAGCAGTACTTC.

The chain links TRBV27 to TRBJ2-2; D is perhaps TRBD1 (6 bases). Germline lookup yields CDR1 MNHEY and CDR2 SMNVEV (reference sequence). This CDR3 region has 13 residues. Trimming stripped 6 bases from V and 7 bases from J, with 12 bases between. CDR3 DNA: TGTGCCAGCAGGGCACAGGGTGTCGGGGAGCTGTTTTTT. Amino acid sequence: CASRAQGVGELFF.

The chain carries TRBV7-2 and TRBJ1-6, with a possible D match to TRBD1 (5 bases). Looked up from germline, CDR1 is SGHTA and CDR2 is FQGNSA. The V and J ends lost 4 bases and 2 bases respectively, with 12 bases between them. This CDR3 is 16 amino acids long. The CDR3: CASSSGGGAYNSPLHF. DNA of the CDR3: TGTGCCAGCAGCTCGGGTGGAGGGGCCTATAATTCACCCCTCCACTTT. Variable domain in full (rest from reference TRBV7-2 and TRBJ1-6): GAGVSQSPSNKVTEKGKDVELRCDPISGHTALYWYRQSLGQGLEFLIYFQGNSAPDKSGLPSDRFSAERTGGSVSTLTIQRTQQEDSAVYLCASSSGGGAYNSPLHFGNGTRLTVT.